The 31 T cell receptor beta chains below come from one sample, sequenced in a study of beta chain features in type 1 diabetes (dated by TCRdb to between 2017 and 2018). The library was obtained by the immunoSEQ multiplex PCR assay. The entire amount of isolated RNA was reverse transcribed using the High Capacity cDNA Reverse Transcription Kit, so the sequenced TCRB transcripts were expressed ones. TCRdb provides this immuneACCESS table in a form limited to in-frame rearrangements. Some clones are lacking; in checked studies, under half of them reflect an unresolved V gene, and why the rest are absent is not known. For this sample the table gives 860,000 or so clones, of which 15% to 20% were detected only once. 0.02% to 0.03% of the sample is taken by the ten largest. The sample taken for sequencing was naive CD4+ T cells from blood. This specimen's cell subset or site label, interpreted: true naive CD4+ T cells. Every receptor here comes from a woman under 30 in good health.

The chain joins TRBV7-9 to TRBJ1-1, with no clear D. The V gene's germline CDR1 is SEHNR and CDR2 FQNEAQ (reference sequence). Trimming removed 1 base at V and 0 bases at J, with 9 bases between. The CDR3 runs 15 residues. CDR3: CASSLGSSLNTEAFF. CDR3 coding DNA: TGTGCCAGCAGCTTAGGATCCAGTTTGAACACTGAAGCTTTCTTT.

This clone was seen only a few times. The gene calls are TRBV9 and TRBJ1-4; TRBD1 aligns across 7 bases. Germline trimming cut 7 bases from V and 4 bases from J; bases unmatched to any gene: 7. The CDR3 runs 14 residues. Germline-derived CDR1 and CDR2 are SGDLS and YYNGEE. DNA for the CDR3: TGTGCCAGCGGAACGACAGGGAATAATGAAAAACTGTTTTTT. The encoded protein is CASGTTGNNEKLFF.

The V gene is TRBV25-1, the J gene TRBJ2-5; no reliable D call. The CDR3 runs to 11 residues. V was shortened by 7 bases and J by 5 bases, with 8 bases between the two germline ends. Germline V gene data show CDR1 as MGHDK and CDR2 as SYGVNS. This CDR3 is CASKQLETQYF. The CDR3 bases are TGTGCCAGCAAACAGTTGGAGACCCAGTACTTC.

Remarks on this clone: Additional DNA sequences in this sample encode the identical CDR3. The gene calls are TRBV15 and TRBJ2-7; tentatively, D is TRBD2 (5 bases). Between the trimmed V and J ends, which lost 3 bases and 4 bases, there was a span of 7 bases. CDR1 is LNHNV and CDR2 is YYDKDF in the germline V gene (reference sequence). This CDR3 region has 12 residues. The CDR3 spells CATSRDFYEQYF. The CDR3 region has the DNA TGTGCCACCAGCAGGGACTTTTACGAGCAGTACTTC.

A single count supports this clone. In DNA, the CDR3 is TGTGCCAGCAGCTTAGGAACAGGGTTTAATGAAAAACTGTTTTTT. It translates to CASSLGTGFNEKLFF. V usage is TRBV7-9 and J usage is TRBJ1-4, with D maybe TRBD1 (6 bases). The V end was cut by 1 base, the J end by 4 bases, with 10 bases between. CDR1 is SEHNR and CDR2 is FQNEAQ in the germline V gene (reference sequence). This CDR3 has 15 residues.

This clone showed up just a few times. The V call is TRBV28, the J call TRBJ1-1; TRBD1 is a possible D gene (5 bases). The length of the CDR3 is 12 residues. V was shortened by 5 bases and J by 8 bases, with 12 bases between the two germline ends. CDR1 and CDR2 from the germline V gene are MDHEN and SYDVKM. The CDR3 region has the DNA TGTGCCAGCAGTCCCTTGGGGGGAGAAGCTTTCTTT. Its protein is CASSPLGGEAFF.

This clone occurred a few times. The CDR3 sequence: CASSSGYNQPQHF. The CDR3 DNA sequence: TGTGCCAGCAGTTCCGGGTACAATCAGCCCCAGCATTTT. The rearrangement uses TRBV27 and TRBJ1-5, with unresolved D. Trimming stripped 4 bases from V and 3 bases from J, with 7 bases between. The germline V gene has CDR1 MNHEY and CDR2 SMNVEV (reference sequence). This CDR3 is built from 13 residues.

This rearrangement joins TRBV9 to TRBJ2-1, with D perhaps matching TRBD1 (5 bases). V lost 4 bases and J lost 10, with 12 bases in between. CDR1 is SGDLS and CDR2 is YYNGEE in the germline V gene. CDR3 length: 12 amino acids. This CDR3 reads CASSPGWGEQFF. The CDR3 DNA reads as TGTGCCAGCAGCCCCGGGTGGGGCGAGCAGTTCTTC.

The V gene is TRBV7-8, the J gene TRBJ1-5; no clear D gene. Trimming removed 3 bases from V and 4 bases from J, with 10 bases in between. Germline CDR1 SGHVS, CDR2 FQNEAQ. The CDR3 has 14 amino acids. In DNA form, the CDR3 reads TGTGCCAGCAGCTTGGGAGACCGAAATCAGCCCCAGCATTTT. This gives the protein CASSLGDRNQPQHF.

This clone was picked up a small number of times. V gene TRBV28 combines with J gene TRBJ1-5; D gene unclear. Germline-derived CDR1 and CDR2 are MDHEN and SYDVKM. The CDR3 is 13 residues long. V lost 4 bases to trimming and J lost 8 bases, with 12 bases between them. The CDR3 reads CASSWANSKPQHF. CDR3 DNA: TGTGCCAGCAGTTGGGCGAACAGTAAGCCCCAGCATTTT.

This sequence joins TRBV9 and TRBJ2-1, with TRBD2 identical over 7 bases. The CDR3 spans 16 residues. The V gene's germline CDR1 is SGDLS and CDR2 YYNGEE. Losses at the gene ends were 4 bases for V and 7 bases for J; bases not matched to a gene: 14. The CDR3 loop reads CASSPTRAGVSNEQFF. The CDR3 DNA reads TGTGCCAGCAGCCCGACAAGGGCGGGAGTATCAAATGAGCAGTTCTTC.

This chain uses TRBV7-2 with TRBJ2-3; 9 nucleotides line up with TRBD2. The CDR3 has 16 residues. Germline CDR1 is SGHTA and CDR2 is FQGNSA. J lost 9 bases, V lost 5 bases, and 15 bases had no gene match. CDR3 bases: TGTGCCAGCAGCCCCATTAGCGGGAGTAGGATACGGACGCAGTATTTT. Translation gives CASSPISGSRIRTQYF.

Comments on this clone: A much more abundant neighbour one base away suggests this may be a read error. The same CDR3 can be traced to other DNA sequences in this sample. The CDR3 is CASSYWETQYF. CDR3 bases: TGTGCCAGCAGTTACTGGGAGACCCAGTACTTC. The chain links TRBV6-6 to TRBJ2-5; D not resolved. Germline values: CDR1 MNHNY, CDR2 SVGAGI (reference sequence). This CDR3 has 11 amino acids. V dropped 1 base and J dropped 5 bases, with 2 bases sitting between them.

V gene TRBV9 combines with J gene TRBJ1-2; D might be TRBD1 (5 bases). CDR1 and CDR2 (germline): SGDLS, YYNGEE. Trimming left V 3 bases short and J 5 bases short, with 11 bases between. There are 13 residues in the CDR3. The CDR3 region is CASSGRTKYGYTF. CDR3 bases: TGTGCCAGCAGCGGTCGGACAAAGTATGGCTACACCTTC.

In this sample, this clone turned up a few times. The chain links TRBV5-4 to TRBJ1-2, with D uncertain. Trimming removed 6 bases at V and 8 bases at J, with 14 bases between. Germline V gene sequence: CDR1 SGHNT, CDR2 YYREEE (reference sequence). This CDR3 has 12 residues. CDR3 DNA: TGTGCCAGCAATATCGCGGGCCGGGGCTACACCTTC. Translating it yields CASNIAGRGYTF.

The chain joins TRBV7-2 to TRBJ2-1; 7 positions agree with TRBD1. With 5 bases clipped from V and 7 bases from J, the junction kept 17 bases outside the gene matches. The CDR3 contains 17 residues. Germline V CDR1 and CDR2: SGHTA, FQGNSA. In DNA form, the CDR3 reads TGTGCCAGCAGCCAAGCGGCGAGGGGGCGGCCCAATAATGAGCAGTTCTTC. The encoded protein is CASSQAARGRPNNEQFF.

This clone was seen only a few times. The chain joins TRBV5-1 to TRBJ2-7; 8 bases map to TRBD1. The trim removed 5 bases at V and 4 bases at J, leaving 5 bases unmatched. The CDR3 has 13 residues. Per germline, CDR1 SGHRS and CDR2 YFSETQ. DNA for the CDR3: TGCGCCAGCAGACGGACAGGGCAGTACGAGCAGTACTTC. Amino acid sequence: CASRRTGQYEQYF.

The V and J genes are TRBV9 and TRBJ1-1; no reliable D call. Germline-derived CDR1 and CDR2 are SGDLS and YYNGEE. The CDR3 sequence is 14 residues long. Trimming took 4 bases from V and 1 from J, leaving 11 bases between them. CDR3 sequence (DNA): TGTGCCAGCAGCCCGCCCTTGGGGAACACTGAAGCTTTCTTT. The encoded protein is CASSPPLGNTEAFF.

In nucleotides, the CDR3 is TGTGCCAGCCAGAGGACAGGGGGAACCTACGAGCAGTACTTC. Its translation is CASQRTGGTYEQYF. The chain links TRBV2 to TRBJ2-5; TRBD1 matches 10 bases. TRBJ2-7 explains the end of the DNA better; the J call may be wrong. The CDR3 has 14 amino acids. The germline V gene encodes CDR1 SNHLY and CDR2 FYNNEI.

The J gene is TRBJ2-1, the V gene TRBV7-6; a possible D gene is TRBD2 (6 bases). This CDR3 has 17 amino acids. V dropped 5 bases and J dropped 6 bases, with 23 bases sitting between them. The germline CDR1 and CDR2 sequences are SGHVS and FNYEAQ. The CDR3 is CASSRLTGQTSSNEQFF. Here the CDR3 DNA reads TGTGCCAGCAGCCGCCTAACCGGCCAAACTAGCTCCAATGAGCAGTTCTTC.

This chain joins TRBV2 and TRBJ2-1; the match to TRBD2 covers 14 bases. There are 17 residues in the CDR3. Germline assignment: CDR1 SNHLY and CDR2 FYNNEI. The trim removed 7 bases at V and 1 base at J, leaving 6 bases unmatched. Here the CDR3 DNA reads TGTGCCAGCACCTCCGGACTAGCGGGAGGATCCTACAATGAGCAGTTCTTC. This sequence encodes CASTSGLAGGSYNEQFF.

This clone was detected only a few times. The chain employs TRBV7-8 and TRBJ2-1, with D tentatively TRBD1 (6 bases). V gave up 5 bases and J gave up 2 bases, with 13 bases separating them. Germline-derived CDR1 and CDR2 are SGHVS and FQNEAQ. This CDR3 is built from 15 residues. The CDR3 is CASSHRDTPYNEQFF. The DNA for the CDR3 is TGTGCCAGCAGCCACAGGGACACACCCTACAATGAGCAGTTCTTC.

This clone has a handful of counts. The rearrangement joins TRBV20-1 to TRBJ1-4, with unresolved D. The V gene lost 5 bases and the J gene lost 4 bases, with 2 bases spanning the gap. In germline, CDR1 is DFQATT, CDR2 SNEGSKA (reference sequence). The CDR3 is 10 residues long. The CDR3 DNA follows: TGCAGTGCTTATAATGAAAAACTGTTTTTT. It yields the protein CSAYNEKLFF.

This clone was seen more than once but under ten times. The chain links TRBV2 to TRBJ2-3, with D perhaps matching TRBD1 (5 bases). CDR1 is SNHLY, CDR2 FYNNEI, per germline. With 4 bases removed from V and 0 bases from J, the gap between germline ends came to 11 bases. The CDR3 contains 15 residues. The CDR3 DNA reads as TGTGCCAGCAGTGGACAGAGACTTAGCACAGATACGCAGTATTTT. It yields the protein CASSGQRLSTDTQYF.

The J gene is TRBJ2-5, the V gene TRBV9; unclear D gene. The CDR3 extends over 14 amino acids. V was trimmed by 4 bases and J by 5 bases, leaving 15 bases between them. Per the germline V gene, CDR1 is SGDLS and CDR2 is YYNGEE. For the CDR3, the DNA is TGTGCCAGCAGCCTACGACCGGCTACGGAGACCCAGTACTTC. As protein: CASSLRPATETQYF.

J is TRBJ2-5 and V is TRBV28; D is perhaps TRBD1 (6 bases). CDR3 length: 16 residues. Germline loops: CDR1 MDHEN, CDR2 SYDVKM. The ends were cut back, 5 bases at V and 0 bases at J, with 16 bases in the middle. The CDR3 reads CASSPSMTGHQETQYF. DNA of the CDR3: TGTGCCAGCAGTCCCTCAATGACAGGACACCAAGAGACCCAGTACTTC.

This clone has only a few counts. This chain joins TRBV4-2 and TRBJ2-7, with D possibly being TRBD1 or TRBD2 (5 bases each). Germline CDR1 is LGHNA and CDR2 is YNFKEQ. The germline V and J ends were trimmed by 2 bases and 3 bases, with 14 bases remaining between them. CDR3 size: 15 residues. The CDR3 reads CASSQPRRDRYEQYF. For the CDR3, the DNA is TGTGCCAGCAGCCAACCCCGACGGGACCGCTACGAGCAGTACTTC.

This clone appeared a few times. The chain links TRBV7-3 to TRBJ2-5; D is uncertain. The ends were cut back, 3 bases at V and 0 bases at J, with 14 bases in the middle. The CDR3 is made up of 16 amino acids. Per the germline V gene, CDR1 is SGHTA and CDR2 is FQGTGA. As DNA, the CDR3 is TGTGCCAGCAGCTTTCCACGAAGGGCTAACCAAGAGACCCAGTACTTC. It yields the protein CASSFPRRANQETQYF.

Written as DNA, the CDR3 is TGTGCCAGCTCGACCAGCTCCTACGAGCAGTACTTC. This sequence encodes CASSTSSYEQYF. The chain has TRBV18 and TRBJ2-7; D remains unclear. V gave up 6 bases and J gave up 0 bases, with 6 bases separating them. The CDR3 sequence is 12 residues long. Germline V gene data show CDR1 as KGHSH and CDR2 as LQKENI. Together with reference TRBV18 and TRBJ2-7, the CDR3 gives the full variable domain: NAGVMQNPRHLVRRRGQEARLRCSPMKGHSHVYWYRQLPEEGLKFMVYLQKENIIDESGMPKERFSAEFPKEGPSILRIQQVVRGDSAAYFCASSTSSYEQYFGPGTRLTVT.

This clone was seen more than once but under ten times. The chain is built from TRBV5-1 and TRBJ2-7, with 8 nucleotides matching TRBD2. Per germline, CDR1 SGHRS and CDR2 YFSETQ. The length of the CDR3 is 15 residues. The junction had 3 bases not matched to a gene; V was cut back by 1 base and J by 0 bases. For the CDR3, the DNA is TGCGCCAGCAGCTTGTCGGGACTAGTCTCCTACGAGCAGTACTTC. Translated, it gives CASSLSGLVSYEQYF.

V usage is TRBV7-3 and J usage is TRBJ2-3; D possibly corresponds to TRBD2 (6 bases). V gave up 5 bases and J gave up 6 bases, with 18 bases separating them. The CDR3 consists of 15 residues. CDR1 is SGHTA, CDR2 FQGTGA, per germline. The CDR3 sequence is CASSRSAGSRDTQYF. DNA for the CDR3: TGTGCCAGCAGCCGCTCTGCCGGGAGTCGGGATACGCAGTATTTT.